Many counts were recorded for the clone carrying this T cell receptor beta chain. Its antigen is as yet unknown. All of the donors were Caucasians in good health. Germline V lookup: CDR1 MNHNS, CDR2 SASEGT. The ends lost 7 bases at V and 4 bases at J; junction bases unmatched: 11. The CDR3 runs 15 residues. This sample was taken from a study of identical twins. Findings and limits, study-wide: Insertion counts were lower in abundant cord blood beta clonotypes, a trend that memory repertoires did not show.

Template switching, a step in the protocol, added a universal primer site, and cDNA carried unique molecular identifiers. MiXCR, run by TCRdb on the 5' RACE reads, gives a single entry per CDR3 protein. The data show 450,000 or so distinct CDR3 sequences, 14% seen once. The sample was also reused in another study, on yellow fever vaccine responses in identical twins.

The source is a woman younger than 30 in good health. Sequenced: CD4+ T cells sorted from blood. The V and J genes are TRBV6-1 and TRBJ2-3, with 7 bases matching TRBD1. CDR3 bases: TGTGCCAGCAAGAGGGGGCGGGTGGGCGCAGATACGCAGTATTTT. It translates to CASKRGRVGADTQYF.